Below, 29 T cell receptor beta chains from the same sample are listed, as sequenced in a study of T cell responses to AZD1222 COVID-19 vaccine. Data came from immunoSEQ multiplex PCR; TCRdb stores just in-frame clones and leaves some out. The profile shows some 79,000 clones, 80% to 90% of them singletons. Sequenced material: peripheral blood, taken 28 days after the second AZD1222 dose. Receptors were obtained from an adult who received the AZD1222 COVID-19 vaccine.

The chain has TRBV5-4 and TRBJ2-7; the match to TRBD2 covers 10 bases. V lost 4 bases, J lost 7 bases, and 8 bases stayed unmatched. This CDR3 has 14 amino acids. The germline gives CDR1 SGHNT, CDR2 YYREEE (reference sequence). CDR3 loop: CASSTGLAEGEQYF. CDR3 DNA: TGTGCCAGCAGCACCGGACTAGCGGAGGGGGAGCAGTACTTC.

The CDR3 reads CASSVARDRTNSPLHF. DNA for the CDR3: TGTGCCAGCAGCGTAGCCCGGGACAGGACGAATTCACCCCTCCACTTT. The chain employs TRBV9 and TRBJ1-6; 8 bases are shared with TRBD1. The V gene's germline CDR1 is SGDLS and CDR2 YYNGEE. The CDR3 runs 16 residues. J lost 7 bases, V lost 0 bases, and 6 bases had no gene match.

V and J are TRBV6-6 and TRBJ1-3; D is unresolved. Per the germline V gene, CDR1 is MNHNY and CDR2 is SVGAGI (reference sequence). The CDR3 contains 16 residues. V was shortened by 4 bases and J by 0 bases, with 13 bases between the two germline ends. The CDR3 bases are TGTGCCAGCAGTTCCATCACACCCACCTCTGGAAACACCATATATTTT. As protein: CASSSITPTSGNTIYF.

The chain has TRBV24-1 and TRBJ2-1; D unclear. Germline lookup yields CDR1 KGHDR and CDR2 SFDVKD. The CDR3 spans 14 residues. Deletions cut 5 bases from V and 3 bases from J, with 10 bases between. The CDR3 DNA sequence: TGTGCCACCAGTGGGGCTCCTTACTACAATGAGCAGTTCTTC. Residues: CATSGAPYYNEQFF.

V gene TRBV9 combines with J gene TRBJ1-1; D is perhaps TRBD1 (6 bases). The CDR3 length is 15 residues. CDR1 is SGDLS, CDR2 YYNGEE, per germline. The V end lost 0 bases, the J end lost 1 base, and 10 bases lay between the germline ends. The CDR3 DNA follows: TGTGCCAGCAGCGTAGAGGACAGAGCGAACACTGAAGCTTTCTTT. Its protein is CASSVEDRANTEAFF.

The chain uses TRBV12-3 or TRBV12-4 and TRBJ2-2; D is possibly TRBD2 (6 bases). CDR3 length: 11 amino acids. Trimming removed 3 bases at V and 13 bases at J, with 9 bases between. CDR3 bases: TGTGCCAGCAGTTTTTTGGGAGGGCTGTTTTTT. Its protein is CASSFLGGLFF.

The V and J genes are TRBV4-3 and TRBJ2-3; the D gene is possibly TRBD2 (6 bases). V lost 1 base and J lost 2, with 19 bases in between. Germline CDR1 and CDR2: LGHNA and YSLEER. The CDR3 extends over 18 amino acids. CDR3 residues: CASSQGRLGGKATDTQYF. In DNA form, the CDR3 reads TGCGCCAGCAGCCAAGGCCGTCTCGGGGGTAAGGCCACAGATACGCAGTATTTT.

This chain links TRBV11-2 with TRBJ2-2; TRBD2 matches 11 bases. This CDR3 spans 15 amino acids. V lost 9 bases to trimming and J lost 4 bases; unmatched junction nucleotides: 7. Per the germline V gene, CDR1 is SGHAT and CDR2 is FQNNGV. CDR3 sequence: CASRAGTSGTGELFF. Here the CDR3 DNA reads TGTGCCAGTAGAGCAGGGACTAGCGGCACCGGGGAGCTGTTTTTT.

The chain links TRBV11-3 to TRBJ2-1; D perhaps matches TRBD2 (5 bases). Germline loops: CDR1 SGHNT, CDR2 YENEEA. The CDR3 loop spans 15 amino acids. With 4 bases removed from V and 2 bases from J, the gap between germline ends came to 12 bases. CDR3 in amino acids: CASSSSGGPYNEQFF. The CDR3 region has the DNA TGTGCCAGCAGCTCATCAGGCGGGCCCTACAATGAGCAGTTCTTC.

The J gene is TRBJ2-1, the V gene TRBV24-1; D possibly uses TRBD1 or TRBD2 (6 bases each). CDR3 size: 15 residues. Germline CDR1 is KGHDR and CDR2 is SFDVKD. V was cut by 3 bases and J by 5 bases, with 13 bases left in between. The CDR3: CATSDAARGDNEQFF. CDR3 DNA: TGTGCCACCAGTGATGCCGCGAGGGGGGACAATGAGCAGTTCTTC.

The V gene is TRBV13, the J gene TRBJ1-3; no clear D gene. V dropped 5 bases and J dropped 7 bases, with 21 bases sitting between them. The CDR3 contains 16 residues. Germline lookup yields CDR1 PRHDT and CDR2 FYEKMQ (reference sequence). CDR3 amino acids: CASSLSGRRARNTIYF. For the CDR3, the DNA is TGTGCCAGCAGCCTTAGCGGCCGTCGGGCTAGGAACACCATATATTTT.

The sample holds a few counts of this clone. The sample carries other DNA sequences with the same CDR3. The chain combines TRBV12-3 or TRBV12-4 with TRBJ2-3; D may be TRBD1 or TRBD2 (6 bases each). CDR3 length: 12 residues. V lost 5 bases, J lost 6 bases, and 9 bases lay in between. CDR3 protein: CASSRGGDTQYF. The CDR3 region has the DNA TGTGCCAGCAGTCGAGGGGGGGATACGCAGTATTTT.

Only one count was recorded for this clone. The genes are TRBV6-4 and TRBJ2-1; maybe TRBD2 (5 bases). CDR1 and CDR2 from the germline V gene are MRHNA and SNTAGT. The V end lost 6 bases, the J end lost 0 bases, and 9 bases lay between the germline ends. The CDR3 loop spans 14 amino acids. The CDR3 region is CASSREDSYNEQFF. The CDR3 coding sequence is TGTGCCAGCAGCCGGGAAGACTCCTACAATGAGCAGTTCTTC.

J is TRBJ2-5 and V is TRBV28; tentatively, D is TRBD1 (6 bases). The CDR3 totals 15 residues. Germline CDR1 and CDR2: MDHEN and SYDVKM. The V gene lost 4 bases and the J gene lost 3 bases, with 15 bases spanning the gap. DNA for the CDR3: TGTGCCAGCAGTTCAAACGAACAGGGAAAAGAGACCCAGTACTTC. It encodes CASSSNEQGKETQYF.

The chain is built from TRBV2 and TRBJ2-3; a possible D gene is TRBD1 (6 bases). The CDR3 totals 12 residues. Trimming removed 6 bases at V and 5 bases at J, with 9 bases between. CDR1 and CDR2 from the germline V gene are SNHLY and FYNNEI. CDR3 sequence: CASRNRVDTQYF. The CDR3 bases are TGTGCCAGCAGGAACAGGGTAGATACGCAGTATTTT.

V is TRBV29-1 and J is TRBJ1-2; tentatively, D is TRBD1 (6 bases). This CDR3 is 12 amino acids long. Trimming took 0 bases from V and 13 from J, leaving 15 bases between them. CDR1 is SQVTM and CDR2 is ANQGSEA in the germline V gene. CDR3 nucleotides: TGCAGCGTTGAAGACTCTAGACAGGCCCTCACCTTC. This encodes CSVEDSRQALTF.

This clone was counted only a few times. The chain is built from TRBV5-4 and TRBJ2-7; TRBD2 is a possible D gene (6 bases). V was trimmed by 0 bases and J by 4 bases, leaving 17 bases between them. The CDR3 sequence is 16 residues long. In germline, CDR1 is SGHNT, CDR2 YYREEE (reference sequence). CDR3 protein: CASSLGGVAETYEQYF. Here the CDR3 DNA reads TGTGCCAGCAGCTTGGGGGGGGTAGCGGAGACTTACGAGCAGTACTTC.

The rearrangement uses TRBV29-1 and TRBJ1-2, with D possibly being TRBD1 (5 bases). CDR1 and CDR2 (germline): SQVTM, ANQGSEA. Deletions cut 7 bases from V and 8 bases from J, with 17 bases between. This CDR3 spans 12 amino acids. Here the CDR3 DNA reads TGCAGCGGAGCCCTAGACAGTGGCGGCTACACCTTC. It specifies CSGALDSGGYTF.

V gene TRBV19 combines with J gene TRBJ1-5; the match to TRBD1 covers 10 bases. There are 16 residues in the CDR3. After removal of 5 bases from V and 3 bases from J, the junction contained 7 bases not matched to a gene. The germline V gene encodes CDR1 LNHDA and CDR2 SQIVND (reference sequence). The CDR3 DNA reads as TGTGCCAGTAGTCCATGGACAGGGGGATTCAATCAGCCCCAGCATTTT. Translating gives CASSPWTGGFNQPQHF.

The CDR3, as DNA: TGTGCCAGCAGCTTAAGGGAAAACCAGGGGGTTACCTTC. Translated, it gives CASSLRENQGVTF. The chain combines TRBV11-2 with TRBJ1-2, with 7 bases fitting TRBD1. The germline CDR1 and CDR2 sequences are SGHAT and FQNNGV. The length of the CDR3 is 13 residues. Germline trimming cut 2 bases from V and 14 bases from J; bases unmatched to any gene: 11.

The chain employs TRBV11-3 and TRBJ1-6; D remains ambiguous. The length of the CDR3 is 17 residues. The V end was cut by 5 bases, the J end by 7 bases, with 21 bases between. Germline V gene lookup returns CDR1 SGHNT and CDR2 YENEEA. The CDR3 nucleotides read TGTGCCAGCAGCCCTCCGGTGAGGATAGGGAGGAATTCACCCCTCCACTTT. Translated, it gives CASSPPVRIGRNSPLHF.

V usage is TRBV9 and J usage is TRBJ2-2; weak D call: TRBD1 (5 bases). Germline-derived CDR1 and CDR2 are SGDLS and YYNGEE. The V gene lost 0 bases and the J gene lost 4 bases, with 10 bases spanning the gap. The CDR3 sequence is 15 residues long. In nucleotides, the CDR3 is TGTGCCAGCAGCGTAGATTGGGGCCTCACCGGGGAGCTGTTTTTT. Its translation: CASSVDWGLTGELFF.

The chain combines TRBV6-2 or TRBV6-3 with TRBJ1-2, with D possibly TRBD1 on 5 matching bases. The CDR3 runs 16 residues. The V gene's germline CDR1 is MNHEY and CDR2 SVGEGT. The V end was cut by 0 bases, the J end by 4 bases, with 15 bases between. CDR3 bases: TGTGCCAGCAGTTACTCGACGAGGTCCGGGACCTATGGCTACACCTTC. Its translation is CASSYSTRSGTYGYTF.

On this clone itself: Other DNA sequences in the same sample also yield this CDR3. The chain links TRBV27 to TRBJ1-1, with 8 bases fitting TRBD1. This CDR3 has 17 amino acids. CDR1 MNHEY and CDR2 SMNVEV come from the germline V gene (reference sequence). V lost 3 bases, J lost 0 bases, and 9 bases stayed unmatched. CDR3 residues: CASSFSVRGRMNTEAFF. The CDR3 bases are TGTGCCAGCAGTTTTAGCGTCAGGGGGCGAATGAACACTGAAGCTTTCTTT.

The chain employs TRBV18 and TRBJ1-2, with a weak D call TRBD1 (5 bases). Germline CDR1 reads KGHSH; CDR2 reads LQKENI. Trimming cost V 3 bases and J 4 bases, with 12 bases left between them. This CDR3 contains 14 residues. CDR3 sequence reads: CASSPDRQPYGYTF. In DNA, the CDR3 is TGTGCCAGCTCACCCGACCGACAGCCCTATGGCTACACCTTC.

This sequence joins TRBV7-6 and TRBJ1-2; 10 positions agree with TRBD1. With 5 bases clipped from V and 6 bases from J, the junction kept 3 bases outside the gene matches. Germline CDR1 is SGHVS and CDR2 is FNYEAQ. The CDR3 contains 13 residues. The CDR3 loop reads CASSLGQGDGYTF. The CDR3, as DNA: TGTGCCAGCAGCCTTGGACAGGGGGATGGCTACACCTTC.

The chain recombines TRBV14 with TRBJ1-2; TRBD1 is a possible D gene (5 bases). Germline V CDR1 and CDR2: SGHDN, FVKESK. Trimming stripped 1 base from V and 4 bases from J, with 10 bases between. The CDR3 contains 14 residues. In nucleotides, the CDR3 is TGTGCCAGCAGCCAAGTGGGGGTGGTCTATGGCTACACCTTC. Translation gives CASSQVGVVYGYTF.

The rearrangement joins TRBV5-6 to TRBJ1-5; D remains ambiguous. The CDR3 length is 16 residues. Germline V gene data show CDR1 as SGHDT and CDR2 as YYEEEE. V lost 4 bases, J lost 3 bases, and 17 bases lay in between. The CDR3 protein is CASSLGTQRHNQPQHF. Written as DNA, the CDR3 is TGTGCCAGCAGCCTAGGAACTCAACGACACAATCAGCCCCAGCATTTT. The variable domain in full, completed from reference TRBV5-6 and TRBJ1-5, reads DAGVTQSPTHLIKTRGQQVTLRCSPKSGHDTVSWYQQALGQGPQFIFQYYEEEERQRGNFPDRFSGHQFPNYSSELNVNALLLGDSALYLCASSLGTQRHNQPQHFGDGTRLSIL.

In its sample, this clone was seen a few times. This chain's CDR3 is CASSQDWAGTGDGYTF. CDR3 DNA sequence: TGCGCCAGCAGCCAAGATTGGGCCGGGACAGGGGATGGCTACACCTTC. The chain is built from TRBV4-3 and TRBJ1-2; 10 bases line up with TRBD1. The CDR3 is 16 residues long. V was clipped by 0 bases and J by 6 bases; unmatched bases: 7. Per germline, CDR1 LGHNA and CDR2 YSLEER.